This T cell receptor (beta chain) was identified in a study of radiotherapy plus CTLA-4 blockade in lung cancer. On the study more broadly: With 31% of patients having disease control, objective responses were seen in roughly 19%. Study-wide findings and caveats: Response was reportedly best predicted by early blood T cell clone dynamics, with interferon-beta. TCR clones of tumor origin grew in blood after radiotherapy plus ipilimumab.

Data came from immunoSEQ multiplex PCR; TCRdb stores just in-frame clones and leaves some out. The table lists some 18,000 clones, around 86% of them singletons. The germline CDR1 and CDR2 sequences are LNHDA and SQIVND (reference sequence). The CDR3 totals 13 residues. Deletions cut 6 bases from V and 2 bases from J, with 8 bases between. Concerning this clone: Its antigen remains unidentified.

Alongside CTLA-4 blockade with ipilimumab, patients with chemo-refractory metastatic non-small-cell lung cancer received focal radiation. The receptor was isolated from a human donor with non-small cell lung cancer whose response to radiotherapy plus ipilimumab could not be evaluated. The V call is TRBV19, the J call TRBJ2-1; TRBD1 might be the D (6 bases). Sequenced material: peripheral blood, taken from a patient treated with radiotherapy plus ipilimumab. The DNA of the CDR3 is TGTGCCAGTAGCCGGGACACCTACAATGAGCAGTTCTTC. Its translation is CASSRDTYNEQFF.